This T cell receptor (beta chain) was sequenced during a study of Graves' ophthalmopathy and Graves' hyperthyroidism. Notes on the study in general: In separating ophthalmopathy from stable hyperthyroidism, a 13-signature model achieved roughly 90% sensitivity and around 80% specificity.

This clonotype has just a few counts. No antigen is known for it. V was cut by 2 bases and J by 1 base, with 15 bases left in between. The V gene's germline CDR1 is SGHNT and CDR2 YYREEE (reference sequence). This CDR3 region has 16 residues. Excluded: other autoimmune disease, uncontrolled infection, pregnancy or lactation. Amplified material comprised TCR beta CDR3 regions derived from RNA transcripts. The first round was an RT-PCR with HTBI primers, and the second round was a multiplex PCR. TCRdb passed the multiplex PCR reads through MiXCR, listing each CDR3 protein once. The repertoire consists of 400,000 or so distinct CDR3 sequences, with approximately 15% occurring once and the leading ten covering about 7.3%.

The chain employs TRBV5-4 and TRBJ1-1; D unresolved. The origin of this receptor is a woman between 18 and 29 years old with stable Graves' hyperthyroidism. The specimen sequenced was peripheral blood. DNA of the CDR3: TGTGCCAGCAGCTTTAGGTCGATCCCCTCGAACACTGAAGCTTTCTTT. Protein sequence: CASSFRSIPSNTEAFF.